The entry below gives a single TCR beta chain sequence along with its context. Seattle participants joined during active infection and were tracked over time. Authors' data handling: The authors estimated nucleated cell counts from reference gene primer amplification. This table comes from immunoSEQ multiplex PCR, and its TCRdb copy is limited to in-frame clones, with some not included. V, J and clone size are those of that table, while D and trimming were read from the DNA. The sample has hundreds of thousands of clones; around 87% are singletons. The sample belongs to a study of blood T cell repertoires in COVID-19. Across the study: From the United States, Italy and Spain came samples of acute and convalescent COVID-19.

Specimen: peripheral blood. This TCR was sampled from a woman between 45 and 60 years old with COVID-19, enrolled during active disease.

CDR3 amino acids: CAWRDRAYNEQFF. CDR3 coding DNA: TGTGCCTGGAGGGACAGGGCCTACAATGAGCAGTTCTTC. The J gene is TRBJ2-1, the V gene TRBV30, with TRBD1 matching 8 bases. V trimming: 3 bases; J trimming: 2 bases; junction bases outside the gene matches: 0. Per the germline V gene, CDR1 is GTSNPN and CDR2 is SVGIG (reference sequence). CDR3 size: 13 residues. The whole variable domain, filled in from reference TRBV30 and TRBJ2-1, reads SQTIHQWPATLVQPVGSPLSLECTVEGTSNPNLYWYRQAAGRGLQLLFYSVGIGQISSEVPQNLSASRPQDRQFILSSKKLLLSDSGFYLCAWRDRAYNEQFFGPGTRLTVL.